This T cell receptor beta chain appears in the sequencing data of a study of Ad26.COV2.S vaccination and SARS-CoV-2 variants. Study in general: Dosing was one shot or two shots 56 days apart.

Regarding treatment: some 19 received Ad26.COV2.S at low or high dose, single or two shots; about 5 received placebo; per-sample allocation not given. Samples were taken on day 63 after the first vaccine or placebo injection. An adult of 18-55 years in Boston served as donor. TCRdb keeps only in-frame clones here, not all; method: immunoSEQ multiplex PCR. The data hold approximately 400,000 clones, with 70% to 90% observed a single time. Findings of the study overall: Marked by substantial breadth, spike-specific CD8+ and CD4+ T cell responses were reportedly seen after vaccination. Total T cell responses, in the TCR breadth and depth analyses, may have been underestimated.

The table lists this clone with a few counts. Its antigen is not identified. Trimming cost V 4 bases and J 4 bases; bases outside gene matches: 6. CDR1 LNHDA and CDR2 SQIVND come from the germline V gene (reference sequence). CDR3 length: 15 residues. The chain recombines TRBV19 with TRBJ2-3, with 9 bases fitting TRBD1. The input for sequencing was peripheral blood, taken in a trial of Ad26.COV2.S vaccine versus placebo. This receptor was taken from a person aged 18 to 59 who received the Ad26.COV2.S COVID-19 vaccine or a placebo. The CDR3 nucleotides are TGTGCCAGTAGTACCACCCGACAGGGGGCAGATACGCAGTATTTT. This codes for CASSTTRQGADTQYF.